This T cell receptor beta chain was observed in a study of cytomegalovirus exposure and HLA in healthy donors. Broader study findings: A list of 164 TCR beta chains associated with cytomegalovirus was given.

Comment on this clone: The antigen is unknown.

Vbeta (60) and Jbeta (13) primers were used in the PCR. Only in-frame clones appear in the TCRdb table, and some are missing; sequencing was by immunoSEQ multiplex PCR. The sample includes 150,000 to 200,000 clones, roughly 88% of them seen just once. CDR1 and CDR2 (germline): SGHRS, YFSETQ. Losses at the gene ends were 3 bases for V and 3 bases for J; bases not matched to a gene: 6. The CDR3 extends over 15 amino acids. The specimen sequenced was PBMCs. This TCR came from a young woman in good health and CMV-seronegative. This chain uses TRBV5-1 with TRBJ2-7; TRBD2 matches 10 bases. Here the CDR3 reads CASSYRTSGIYEQYF. The DNA for the CDR3 is TGCGCCAGCAGCTACAGGACTAGCGGTATCTACGAGCAGTACTTC.